Described below is a single T cell receptor (beta chain) sequence and its context. Assay runs were performed at deep level. Only in-frame clones appear in the TCRdb table, and some are missing; sequencing was by immunoSEQ multiplex PCR. The repertoire holds about 1.5 million clones, with around 98% as singletons. The data were taken from a study of shared clonotypes between healthy human individuals. The CDR3 covers 19 residues. V gave up 1 base and J gave up 4 bases, with 25 bases separating them. CDR1 and CDR2 from the germline V gene are MGHRA and YSYEKL. The origin of this receptor is a young man in good health. What was sequenced was naive CD4+ T cells sorted from blood. Subset described: CD45RA+ positively selected. J is TRBJ1-1 and V is TRBV4-1; D is undetermined. CDR3 coding DNA: TGCGCCAGCAGCCAAGTACAAGGACCCAGGCAATTGAGGAGCACTGAAGCTTTCTTT. It codes for CASSQVQGPRQLRSTEAFF.